This entry lists 21 T cell receptor beta chains sequenced from one sample in a study of T cells in Graves' hyperthyroidism and ophthalmopathy. The CDR3 regions of TCR beta were amplified from RNA transcripts. A set of HTBI primers served as the primers for a first-round RT-PCR of the TCR CDR3. TCRdb processed the multiplex PCR reads anew with MiXCR; each CDR3 protein has one entry. Of some 490,000 distinct CDR3 sequences listed, roughly 23% were seen once; the top ten hold approximately 49%. Sequences were obtained from blood. The receptor source for this set is a woman in her 70s with Graves' ophthalmopathy.

This clonotype was found once. A read error may be the cause here, since a much bigger clone is one base away. The chain combines TRBV28 with TRBJ2-7; D gene unclear. The CDR3 contains 14 residues. V lost 6 bases, J lost 3 bases, and 15 bases lay in between. The V gene's germline CDR1 is MDHEN and CDR2 SYDVKM. The CDR3 protein is CASRYNRVHYEQYF. CDR3 sequence (DNA): TGTGCCAGCAGGTACAATAGGGTCCACTACGAGCAGTACTTC. Based on the CDR3 plus reference TRBV28 and TRBJ2-7, the full variable domain is DVKVTQSSRYLVKRTGEKVFLECVQDMDHENMFWYRQDPGLGLRLIYFSYDVKMKEKGDIPEGYSVSREKKERFSLILESASTNQTSMYLCASRYNRVHYEQYFGPGTRLTVT.

Only a few counts were recorded for this clonotype. The CDR3 DNA is TGTGCCAGCAGTGAAGGCCAGAGAGGGGGCTACACCTTC. This sequence encodes CASSEGQRGGYTF. J is TRBJ1-2 and V is TRBV6-1; D is ambiguous. Trimming removed 1 base at V and 8 bases at J, with 11 bases between. The CDR3 has 13 residues. Germline-derived CDR1 and CDR2 are MNHNS and SASEGT.

The CDR3 nucleotides read TGTGCCAGCAGTTTTTTAGGGGAAAATCGGGTCAGGAGACTCTACGAGCAGTACTTC. It is translated as CASSFLGENRVRRLYEQYF. This chain links TRBV27 with TRBJ2-7; possibly TRBD1 for D (5 bases). The V end lost 3 bases, the J end lost 3 bases, and 27 bases lay between the germline ends. In germline, CDR1 is MNHEY, CDR2 SMNVEV (reference sequence). CDR3 length: 19 amino acids.

This clonotype was detected many times. The V call is TRBV7-9, the J call TRBJ1-5; D unclear. V lost 5 bases to trimming and J lost 4 bases, with 15 bases between them. The CDR3 totals 15 residues. The germline V gene encodes CDR1 SEHNR and CDR2 FQNEAQ (reference sequence). For the CDR3, the DNA is TGTGCCAGCAGCCCCGAAGGAATGGGGAATCAGCCCCAGCATTTT. This codes for CASSPEGMGNQPQHF.

The CDR3 coding sequence is TGTGCCAGCAGCCAAGGGGGACTAGCGTCGGAGACCCAGTACTTC. As protein: CASSQGGLASETQYF. The gene calls are TRBV28 and TRBJ2-5; 10 bases are a match to TRBD2. This CDR3 has 15 residues. Germline V gene lookup returns CDR1 MDHEN and CDR2 SYDVKM. Trimming at V came to 6 bases and at J to 5 bases, leaving 9 bases not matched to a gene.

The chain uses TRBV15 and TRBJ2-1; D gene uncertain. The V gene's germline CDR1 is LNHNV and CDR2 YYDKDF (reference sequence). V was clipped by 0 bases and J by 9 bases, with 15 bases between them. The CDR3 spans 15 residues. CDR3 region: CATSREPSSLGEQFF. The CDR3 nucleotides are TGTGCCACCAGCAGAGAGCCCTCCAGTTTAGGTGAGCAGTTCTTC.

This clonotype was seen only a few times. The chain joins TRBV6-5 to TRBJ2-7; D unclear. CDR3 length: 14 amino acids. Trimming removed 0 bases from V and 6 bases from J, with 12 bases in between. The germline V gene encodes CDR1 MNHEY and CDR2 SVGAGI. Here the CDR3 DNA reads TGTGCCAGCAGTTACTCGGCAAGCCCCGGCGAGCAGTACTTC. Its translation: CASSYSASPGEQYF.

The table lists this clonotype with a few counts. The V gene is TRBV20-1, the J gene TRBJ1-5, with D possibly matching TRBD1 (5 bases). Trimming removed 1 base at V and 2 bases at J, with 9 bases between. The V gene's germline CDR1 is DFQATT and CDR2 SNEGSKA (reference sequence). This CDR3 contains 14 residues. CDR3 residues: CSARAGAGNQPQHF. DNA for the CDR3: TGCAGTGCTAGAGCTGGGGCCGGCAATCAGCCCCAGCATTTT.

The chain links TRBV12-3 or TRBV12-4 to TRBJ2-1; 13 bases agree with TRBD2. V was pared by 8 bases and J by 9 bases, with 10 bases of the junction left unmatched. The CDR3 runs to 15 residues. In nucleotides, the CDR3 is TGTGCCAGCGGTAGACTAGCGGGAGGTCTGGGTGAGCAGTTCTTC. It codes for CASGRLAGGLGEQFF.

This clonotype occurred a few times. This sequence joins TRBV12-5 and TRBJ2-3; 10 positions agree with TRBD2. The CDR3 totals 20 residues. V shed 3 bases and J 3 bases; nucleotides not matched to a gene: 18. In germline, CDR1 is LGHNT, CDR2 FRNRAP. CDR3 in DNA: TGTGCTAGTGGTTTTCTAGGTGGATCTAGCGGGAGAGGGATGACAGATACGCAGTATTTT. It translates to CASGFLGGSSGRGMTDTQYF.

This clonotype was found a few times. The V call is TRBV7-2, the J call TRBJ2-2; tentatively, D is TRBD2 (5 bases). The length of the CDR3 is 15 residues. Germline CDR1 reads SGHTA; CDR2 reads FQGNSA. Deletions cut 3 bases from V and 6 bases from J, with 14 bases between. Here the CDR3 reads CASSFQWGAAGELFF. CDR3 nucleotide sequence: TGTGCCAGCAGCTTTCAATGGGGAGCGGCCGGGGAGCTGTTTTTT.

This chain links TRBV3-1 with TRBJ2-5, with 7 bases identical to TRBD1. Germline CDR1 reads LGHDT; CDR2 reads YNNKEL (reference sequence). The CDR3 contains 15 residues. With V trimmed by 4 bases and J by 1 base, 6 bases remained unmatched. The CDR3 reads CASSPRTGRQETQYF. Here the CDR3 DNA reads TGTGCCAGCAGCCCCCGGACAGGACGCCAAGAGACCCAGTACTTC.

This clonotype was recorded a few times. The J gene is TRBJ1-4, the V gene TRBV18; 10 nucleotides match TRBD1. Germline CDR1 and CDR2: KGHSH and LQKENI. V lost 3 bases, J lost 5 bases, and 3 bases stayed unmatched. This CDR3 is built from 15 residues. The DNA for the CDR3 is TGTGCCAGCTCACCCGACAGGGGGCTGAATGAAAAACTGTTTTTT. Encoded protein: CASSPDRGLNEKLFF. Full variable domain (outside the CDR3, taken from reference TRBV18 and TRBJ1-4): NAGVMQNPRHLVRRRGQEARLRCSPMKGHSHVYWYRQLPEEGLKFMVYLQKENIIDESGMPKERFSAEFPKEGPSILRIQQVVRGDSAAYFCASSPDRGLNEKLFFGSGTQLSVL.

J is TRBJ1-2 and V is TRBV18; D ambiguous. CDR1 and CDR2 (germline): KGHSH, LQKENI. The CDR3 contains 15 residues. V gave up 3 bases and J gave up 5 bases, with 16 bases separating them. The CDR3 DNA follows: TGTGCCAGCTCACCTGCTATGAGCGGGCCTTATGGCTACACCTTC. It codes for CASSPAMSGPYGYTF.

This clonotype was seen more than once but under ten times. The chain has TRBV11-2 and TRBJ2-3, with 10 bases identical to TRBD2. V trimming: 6 bases; J trimming: 2 bases; junction bases outside the gene matches: 14. The CDR3 covers 18 residues. Germline V gene lookup returns CDR1 SGHAT and CDR2 FQNNGV. The CDR3 loop is CASRPGSGRAPNTDTQYF. DNA of the CDR3: TGTGCCAGCAGACCGGGCAGCGGGAGGGCCCCTAACACAGATACGCAGTATTTT.

The genes are TRBV5-1 and TRBJ2-1; D is ambiguous. Trimming pared 4 bases from V and 8 bases from J, leaving 13 bases between. CDR3 size: 13 residues. Per germline, CDR1 SGHRS and CDR2 YFSETQ. In DNA, the CDR3 is TGCGCCAGCAGCAGCGTGACTCCCTATGAGCAGTTCTTC. This translates into CASSSVTPYEQFF.

This clonotype was counted at least ten times. This chain uses TRBV24-1 with TRBJ2-3; D may be TRBD1 (5 bases). The CDR3 sequence is 14 residues long. Germline V gene sequence: CDR1 KGHDR, CDR2 SFDVKD. Trimming took off 4 bases at V and 4 bases at J, with 11 bases between the two ends. CDR3 nucleotides: TGTGCCACCAGTGACCACAGGTTCCCAGATACGCAGTATTTT. Translated: CATSDHRFPDTQYF.

The chain combines TRBV18 with TRBJ2-1, with D uncertain. CDR1 and CDR2 (germline): KGHSH, LQKENI. The CDR3 totals 14 residues. V was shortened by 6 bases and J by 5 bases, with 14 bases between the two germline ends. The CDR3: CASSPAAANNEQFF. The DNA of the CDR3 is TGTGCCAGCTCCCCGGCGGCCGCAAACAATGAGCAGTTCTTC.

The table lists this clonotype with a few counts. The chain uses TRBV6-2 or TRBV6-3 and TRBJ2-1; 7 bases are shared with TRBD2. J gave up 8 bases and V 5 bases, and 12 bases lay outside the gene matches. Germline CDR1 and CDR2: MNHEY and SVGEGT. This CDR3 is 15 amino acids long. This chain's CDR3 is CASSGRYAGDDEQFF. In nucleotides, the CDR3 is TGTGCCAGCAGTGGACGATATGCGGGAGACGATGAGCAGTTCTTC.

This clonotype has just a few counts. A much larger clone sits a single nucleotide away, making a read error possible. This sequence joins TRBV7-9 and TRBJ2-1; a weak D match, TRBD2 (6 bases). The J call is uncertain, as TRBJ2-7 better fits the DNA end. Germline V CDR1 and CDR2: SEHNR, FQNEAQ (reference sequence). The CDR3 runs to 16 residues. This CDR3 is CASSLGGTLSYNEQYF. CDR3 DNA: TGTGCCAGCAGCTTAGGAGGGACTCTCTCCTACAATGAGCAGTACTTC.

This clonotype was recorded a few times. The rearrangement uses TRBV6-1 and TRBJ2-1; the match to TRBD2 covers 11 bases. The CDR3 is 17 residues long. The germline CDR1 and CDR2 sequences are MNHNS and SASEGT. J was trimmed by 5 bases and V by 6 bases; bases with no gene match: 12. The CDR3 loop is CASSYVGTSGPNNEQFF. In nucleotides, the CDR3 is TGTGCCAGCAGCTACGTTGGGACTAGCGGACCCAACAATGAGCAGTTCTTC.